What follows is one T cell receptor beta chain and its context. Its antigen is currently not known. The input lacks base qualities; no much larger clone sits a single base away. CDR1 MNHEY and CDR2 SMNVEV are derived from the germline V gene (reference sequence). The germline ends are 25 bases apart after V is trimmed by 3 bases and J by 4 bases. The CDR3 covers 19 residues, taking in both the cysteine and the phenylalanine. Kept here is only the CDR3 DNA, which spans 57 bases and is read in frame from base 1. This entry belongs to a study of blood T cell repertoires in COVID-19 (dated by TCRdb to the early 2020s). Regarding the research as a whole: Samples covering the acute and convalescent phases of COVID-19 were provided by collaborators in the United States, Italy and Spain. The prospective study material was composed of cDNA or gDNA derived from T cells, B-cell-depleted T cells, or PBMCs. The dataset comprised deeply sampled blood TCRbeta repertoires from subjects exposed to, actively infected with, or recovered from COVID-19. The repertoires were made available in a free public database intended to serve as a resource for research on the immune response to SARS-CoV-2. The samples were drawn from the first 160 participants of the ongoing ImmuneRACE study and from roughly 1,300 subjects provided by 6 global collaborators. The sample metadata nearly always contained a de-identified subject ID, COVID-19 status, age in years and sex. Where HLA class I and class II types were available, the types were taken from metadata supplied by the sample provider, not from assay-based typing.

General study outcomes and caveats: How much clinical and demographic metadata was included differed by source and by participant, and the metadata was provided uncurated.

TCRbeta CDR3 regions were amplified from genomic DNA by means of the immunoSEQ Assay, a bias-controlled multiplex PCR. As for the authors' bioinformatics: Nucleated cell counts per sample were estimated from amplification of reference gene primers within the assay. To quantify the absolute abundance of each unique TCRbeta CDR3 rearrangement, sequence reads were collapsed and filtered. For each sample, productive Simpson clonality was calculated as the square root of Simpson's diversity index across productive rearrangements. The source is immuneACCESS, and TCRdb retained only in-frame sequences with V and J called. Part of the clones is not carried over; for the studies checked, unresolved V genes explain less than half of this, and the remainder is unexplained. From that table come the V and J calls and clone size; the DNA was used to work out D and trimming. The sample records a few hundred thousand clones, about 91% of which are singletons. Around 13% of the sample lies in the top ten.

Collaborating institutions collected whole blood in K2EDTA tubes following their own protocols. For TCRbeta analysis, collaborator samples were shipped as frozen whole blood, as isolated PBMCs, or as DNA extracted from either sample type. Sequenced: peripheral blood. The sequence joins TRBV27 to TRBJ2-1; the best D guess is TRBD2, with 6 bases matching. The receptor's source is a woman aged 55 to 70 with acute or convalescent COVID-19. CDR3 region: CASSFGLPSLAIPYNEQFF. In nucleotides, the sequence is TGTGCCAGCAGTTTTGGACTACCATCTCTAGCTATCCCGTACAATGAGCAGTTCTTC.